This T cell receptor (beta chain) stems from a study of vaccination and CD4 T cells after COVID-19. Study background: The cells were exposed to overlapping spike peptides originating from SARS-CoV-2, HCoV-NL63, HCoV-OC43 and HCoV-229E for stimulation.

This clonotype was counted only a few times. What it binds is unknown. The treatment is: roughly ten-day PBMC culture with coronavirus spike peptide pools or control peptides (ViraFEST assay). Sequenced with the Oncomine TCR Beta short-read assay was DNA taken from cultured CD4+ T cells. TCRdb used MiXCR to reprocess the PCR reads, holding one entry per CDR3 protein. The data show approximately 8,800 distinct CDR3 sequences, roughly 60% seen once. Sequencing used CD4+ T cells from blood, cultured in vitro. This receptor was taken from a human donor who had recovered from COVID-19.

DNA of the CDR3: TGCAGTGCTAGATCAGGGAACACTGAAGCTTTCTTT. Residues: CSARSGNTEAFF. The J gene is TRBJ1-1, the V gene TRBV20-1; D ambiguous. Per germline, CDR1 DFQATT and CDR2 SNEGSKA (reference sequence). Trimming pared 2 bases from V and 1 base from J, leaving 5 bases between. The CDR3 spans 12 residues.